This is a list of T cell receptor beta chains from one sample in a study of blood T cell repertoires in COVID-19. Sequencing used immunoSEQ multiplex PCR; TCRdb keeps in-frame clones, though not all of them. The sample shows 110,000 to 150,000 clones, 75% to 85% of them seen only once. Sequenced: peripheral blood. The receptors stem from a woman aged 80 or older with acute or convalescent COVID-19. The CDR3 runs from the conserved cysteine through the conserved F or W. A D gene is named only where the DNA matches it firmly. The listing skips clone size in some rows; elsewhere it reads once, few, many or a size class.

>TRBJ2-7|NA|TRBV3-1/TRBV3-2|NA
TGTGCCAGCAGCCAGGACGGGGCCTACGAGCAGTACTTC
CASSQDGAYEQYF
>TRBJ2-2|NA|TRBV21-1|NA
TGTGCCAGCAGCAACGTTGTTTGTGAGGGTTTTGCCGGGGAGCTGTTTTTT
CASSNVVCEGFAGELFF
>TRBJ1-6|NA|TRBV5-8|NA
TGTGCCAGCAGCTTGATCGCGGGGCATTCACCCCTCCACTTT
CASSLIAGHSPLHF
>TRBJ2-7|NA|TRBV7-9|TRBD2
TGTGCCAGCAGCTTAGACCTAGCGGGATCCTACGAGCAGTACTTC
CASSLDLAGSYEQYF
>TRBJ1-4|few|TRBV28|NA
TGTGCCAGCAGTCCAGCAGGGACTCGATCTCCTAATGAAAAACTGTTTTTT
CASSPAGTRSPNEKLFF
>TRBJ1-2|NA|TRBV2|TRBD1
TGTGCCAGCAGTGAGGGGACAGACTATGGCTACACCTTC
CASSEGTDYGYTF
>TRBJ2-2|NA|TRBV6-4|TRBD2
TGTGCCAGCAGTTGGACTAGCGGGAGCCTCACCGGGGAGCTGTTTTTT
CASSWTSGSLTGELFF
>TRBJ2-1|NA|TRBV11-2|NA
TGTGCCAGCAGCCCCCTCGTGGGACAAAACGTTTACAATGAGCAGTTCTTC
CASSPLVGQNVYNEQFF
>TRBJ1-1|once|TRBV5-1|TRBD1
TGCGCCAGCAGCTCTTCACAGGGGGACACTGAAGCTTTCTTT
CASSSSQGDTEAFF
>TRBJ2-3|NA|TRBV4-2|TRBD2
TGTGCCAGCAGCCGACAACCTAGCGGATCCAGGTACACAGATACGCAGTATTTT
CASSRQPSGSRYTDTQYF
>TRBJ1-3|NA|TRBV7-6|TRBD1
TGTGCCAGCAGCTCGCCGGACAGGCCCAACAACTCTGGAAACACCATATATTTT
CASSSPDRPNNSGNTIYF